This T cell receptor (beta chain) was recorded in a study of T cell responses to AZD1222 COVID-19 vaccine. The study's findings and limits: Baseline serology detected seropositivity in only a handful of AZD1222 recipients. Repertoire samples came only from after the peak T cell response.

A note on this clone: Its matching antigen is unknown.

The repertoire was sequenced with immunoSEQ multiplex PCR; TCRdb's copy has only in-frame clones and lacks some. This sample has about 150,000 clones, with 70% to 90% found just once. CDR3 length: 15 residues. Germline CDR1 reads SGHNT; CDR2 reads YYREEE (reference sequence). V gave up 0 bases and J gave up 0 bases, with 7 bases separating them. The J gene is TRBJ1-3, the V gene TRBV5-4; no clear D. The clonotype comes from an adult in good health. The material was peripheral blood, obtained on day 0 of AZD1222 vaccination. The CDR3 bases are TGTGCCAGCAGCTTGGCTCCCGTCTCTGGAAACACCATATATTTT. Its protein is CASSLAPVSGNTIYF.